This record looks at one T cell receptor beta chain sequence and its context. What it binds is not known. Method: immunoSEQ multiplex PCR; TCRdb's copy keeps in-frame clones and lacks some. Of some 100,000 clones in the sample, around 92% were seen once. This sample was taken from a study of siplizumab effects on memory and regulatory T cells. Overall study findings and caveats: Suppressive function of proliferating Tregs from siplizumab cultures was not confirmed. The study found naive T cells seemingly more diverse than memory cells and seemingly major alloresponse contributors.

Input material: Tregs sorted from blood. The sequence was obtained from a human donor in good health.

The CDR3 is CASSTTAGVLPYEQYF. DNA for the CDR3: TGTGCCAGTAGTACCACAGCCGGAGTTCTTCCCTACGAGCAGTACTTC. The rearrangement joins TRBV19 to TRBJ2-7; D call uncertain. The CDR3 extends over 16 amino acids. Germline lookup yields CDR1 LNHDA and CDR2 SQIVND (reference sequence). V lost 4 bases and J lost 2, with 18 bases in between.